This is a list of T cell receptor beta chains from one sample in a study of CD8+ T cells in alopecia areata. Sequenced by immunoSEQ multiplex PCR; TCRdb stores in-frame clones only, minus some. The table has about 100,000 clones, about 60% seen once; the top ten hold roughly 15%. Sequencing used CD8+ T cells sorted from blood, obtained at approximately week 55, from a patient treated with tofacitinib. These receptors originate from a human donor with alopecia areata. Both conserved end residues are part of each CDR3. D genes are given only for firm matches. The size field is filled for only some rows; it gives once, few, many or a size class.

j_call,clone_size,d_call,v_call,cdr3_nt,cdr3_aa
TRBJ1-1,few,NA,TRBV29-1,TGCAGCGTTGGGGCAGGGCCGGGCACTGAAGCTTTCTTT,CSVGAGPGTEAFF
TRBJ2-7,NA,NA,TRBV30,TGTGCCTGGAGTGTTGCACAGGGTAGCGAGCAGTACTTC,CAWSVAQGSEQYF
TRBJ2-7,NA,NA,TRBV2,TGTGCCAGCAAAAAAGGGACCTTCTACGAGCAGTACTTC,CASKKGTFYEQYF
TRBJ1-1,NA,TRBD1,TRBV25-1,TGTGCCAGCAGTCCAGGACAGGGAGGCACTGAAGCTTTCTTT,CASSPGQGGTEAFF
TRBJ2-7,NA,NA,TRBV6-1,TGTGCCAGCAGTGAACCTTTGGGTTTCCCCTACGAGCAGTACTTC,CASSEPLGFPYEQYF
TRBJ2-3,NA,NA,TRBV4-1,TGCGCCAGCAGCCAAGACTATGACTCATCCACAGATACGCAGTATTTT,CASSQDYDSSTDTQYF
TRBJ2-7,NA,NA,TRBV25-1,TGTGCCAGCAGGAGCTCCTACGAGCAGTACTTC,CASRSSYEQYF
TRBJ2-1,NA,NA,TRBV7-9,TGTGCCAGCAGCTTATTCCAGAGCCGCAATGAGCAGTTCTTC,CASSLFQSRNEQFF
TRBJ1-2,few,NA,TRBV5-1,TGCGCCAGCAGCTTGGCCTACGGACAGTCCAGGAGCTATGGCTACACCTTC,CASSLAYGQSRSYGYTF
TRBJ1-3,NA,NA,TRBV29-1,TGCAGCGTTGTTGTACAGTCAGGAAACACCATATATTTT,CSVVVQSGNTIYF
TRBJ1-5,NA,NA,TRBV27,TGTGCCAGCAGTTTAATCCCCCCTGGGCCCTATCAGCCCCAGCATTTT,CASSLIPPGPYQPQHF
TRBJ2-5,NA,NA,TRBV7-6,TGTGCCAGCAGCTCCCAGGCGGACCAGTACTTC,CASSSQADQYF
TRBJ2-5,once,TRBD2,TRBV7-8,TGTGCCAGCAGCCCTCGACTAGCAGAGACCCAGTACTTC,CASSPRLAETQYF
TRBJ1-2,few,NA,TRBV19,TGTGCCAGTAGTATGTGGACTGACGGCTATGGCTACACCTTC,CASSMWTDGYGYTF
TRBJ2-4,few,NA,TRBV19,TGTGCCAGTAGGGACAGTTTGCTTCAGTACTTC,CASRDSLLQYF
TRBJ2-3,NA,TRBD1,TRBV2,TGTGCCAGCAGTGAGGTGGGACAGGGGAACACAGATACGCAGTATTTT,CASSEVGQGNTDTQYF
TRBJ1-1,NA,TRBD1,TRBV27,TGTGCCAGCAGAAAGCTACAGGGGGCATACGGTGAAGCTTTCTTT,CASRKLQGAYGEAFF
TRBJ1-5,NA,NA,TRBV7-8,TGTGCCAGCAGCTTCGGGGGGTTGTACGGCAATCAGCCCCAGCATTTT,CASSFGGLYGNQPQHF
TRBJ2-1,NA,NA,TRBV7-9,TGTGCCAGCATCGATTCCACCAAACCGAGGGGGTGGGATGAGCAGTTCTTC,CASIDSTKPRGWDEQFF
TRBJ2-1,few,TRBD2,TRBV11-2,TGTGCCAGCAGCCACGCCGGACTAGCGGGGTCGGGAGAGCAGTTCTTC,CASSHAGLAGSGEQFF
TRBJ2-5,NA,TRBD1,TRBV29-1,TGCAGCGCCGGAAGGACAGGGGCGGGAGAGACCCAGTACTTC,CSAGRTGAGETQYF
TRBJ2-7,NA,NA,TRBV7-8,TGTGCCAGCAGGGGGCCGAGCTACGAGCAGTACTTC,CASRGPSYEQYF
TRBJ2-1,NA,TRBD1,TRBV29-1,TGCAGCGTTGCTGTGGGTGGGACAGGGGGCTGGGATGAGCAGTTCTTC,CSVAVGGTGGWDEQFF
TRBJ1-1,once,NA,TRBV23-1,TGCGCCAGCAGTCAATCGTCTCTCAGGCAGGGTCTGAACACTGAAGCTTTCTTT,CASSQSSLRQGLNTEAFF